This T cell receptor (beta chain) comes out of a study of CD8+ T cells in alopecia areata. In this sample, this clone turned up a few times. The genes are named according to mouse. Sequencing ends 4 residues short of the CDR3 end; the germline J gene provides the rest. J lost 4 bases, V lost 2 bases, and 6 bases had no gene match. Looked up from germline, CDR1 is NNHDY and CDR2 is SYVADS. CDR3 length equals 17 residues. Extracted from the samples, RNA was reverse transcribed into cDNA to serve as the sequencing template. Repertoires were generated with immunoSEQ multiplex PCR, while TCRdb's copy carries only in-frame clones and drops some. Sampling found some 110,000 clones, none seen once.

The sequenced material came from lesional skin. The receptor comes from a C3H/HeJ mouse with alopecia areata. MHC haplotype: H2-k. This rearrangement joins TRBV13-3 to TRBJ2-1; 13 bases match TRBD2. CDR3 amino acids: CASSDRDWGGVYAEQFF. The CDR3 bases that were read are TGTGCCAGCAGTGACCGGGACTGGGGGGGGGTGTATGCT.